One T cell receptor (beta chain) is described in this entry. Its antigen is not known. Individuals with alopecia areata gave both lesional scalp punch biopsies and peripheral blood for collection. RNA, once extracted, was reverse transcribed into cDNA for use as the sequencing template. Measured with immunoSEQ multiplex PCR; TCRdb has only the in-frame clones, and not every one. The sample has thousands of clones, 64% seen once. The data belong to a study of CD8+ T cells in alopecia areata. The study's findings and limits: Sequencing of scalp samples also captures resident alphabeta T cells of normal skin. Normal scalp showed lower clonality than lesional scalp, especially alopecia totalis/universalis.

This specimen was skin, taken at week 0. The source of this sequence is a human donor with alopecia areata.

The DNA of the CDR3 is TGCAGCGTCCCGGAGCACGGAGGTGAGACCCAGTACTTC. It specifies CSVPEHGGETQYF. The rearrangement uses TRBV29-1 and TRBJ2-5, with D perhaps TRBD2 (5 bases). Trimming left V 6 bases short and J 5 bases short, with 16 bases between. The CDR3 sequence is 13 residues long. From germline, CDR1 is SQVTM and CDR2 ANQGSEA.